One and the same sample provided the 12 T cell receptor beta chains below, sequenced in a study of control samples from healthy donors and cancer patients. Sequencing was performed with immunoSEQ multiplex PCR; in TCRdb, only in-frame clones are kept and a portion is missing. Of more than 90,000 clones detected, around 89% appear once; the ten largest clones hold more than 7%. Input material: blood. These TCRs come from a man aged 25-45 years in good health.

V is TRBV7-9 and J is TRBJ1-1; 9 positions match TRBD1. With V trimmed by 5 bases and J by 3 bases, 4 bases remained unmatched. There are 14 residues in the CDR3. CDR1 and CDR2 (germline): SEHNR, FQNEAQ (reference sequence). The CDR3 loop is CASSLGQGYTEAFF. The CDR3 region has the DNA TGTGCCAGCAGCCTAGGACAGGGGTACACTGAAGCTTTCTTT.

The V gene is TRBV9, the J gene TRBJ1-6; the D is unclear. CDR1 is SGDLS and CDR2 is YYNGEE in the germline V gene. The CDR3 contains 13 residues. V gave up 3 bases and J gave up 6 bases, with 7 bases separating them. The CDR3 loop reads CASSESVNSPLHF. As DNA, the CDR3 is TGTGCCAGCAGCGAGTCTGTTAATTCACCCCTCCACTTT. Full variable domain (remainder filled in from reference TRBV9 and TRBJ1-6): DSGVTQTPKHLITATGQRVTLRCSPRSGDLSVYWYQQSLDQGLQFLIQYYNGEERAKGNILERFSAQQFPDLHSELNLSSLELGDSALYFCASSESVNSPLHFGNGTRLTVT.

The J gene is TRBJ2-7, the V gene TRBV5-1; TRBD2 aligns across 13 bases. CDR1 SGHRS and CDR2 YFSETQ come from the germline V gene. The length of the CDR3 is 15 residues. Trimming took 3 bases from V and 7 from J; bases not matched to a gene: 7. This chain's CDR3 is CASSYTGLAGKEQYF. DNA of the CDR3: TGCGCCAGCAGCTATACGGGACTAGCGGGGAAAGAGCAGTACTTC.

The genes are TRBV7-2 and TRBJ1-4; D is unclear. With 1 base removed from V and 7 bases from J, the gap between germline ends came to 13 bases. The CDR3 is 15 amino acids. Germline CDR1 SGHTA, CDR2 FQGNSA. CDR3 loop: CASSLVWAGGEKLFF. Here the CDR3 DNA reads TGTGCCAGCAGCTTAGTCTGGGCGGGAGGTGAAAAACTGTTTTTT.

The chain combines TRBV4-1 with TRBJ2-2, with a possible D match to TRBD1 (6 bases). CDR3 length: 15 residues. Germline CDR1 and CDR2: MGHRA and YSYEKL. Trimming left V 1 base short and J 4 bases short, with 10 bases between. The CDR3 DNA sequence: TGCGCCAGCAGCCAAGTATCAGGGGTCACCGGGGAGCTGTTTTTT. This sequence encodes CASSQVSGVTGELFF.

The CDR3 loop reads CAWSAGGYGYTF. The CDR3 region has the DNA TGTGCCTGGAGTGCTGGCGGCTATGGCTACACCTTC. This chain joins TRBV30 and TRBJ1-2; D is unclear. V lost 1 base, J lost 4 bases, and 7 bases lay in between. This CDR3 has 12 amino acids. In germline, CDR1 is GTSNPN, CDR2 SVGIG (reference sequence). The variable domain in full, with the rest retrieved from reference TRBV30 and TRBJ1-2, is SQTIHQWPATLVQPVGSPLSLECTVEGTSNPNLYWYRQAAGRGLQLLFYSVGIGQISSEVPQNLSASRPQDRQFILSSKKLLLSDSGFYLCAWSAGGYGYTFGSGTRLTVV.

A remark on this clone: This is likely a read error, given that the CDR3 carries no conserved phenylalanine or tryptophan at its end. No DNA is shown, since the ends of the CDR3 on it are uncertain; the CDR3 is the one TCRdb lists. The genes are TRBV14 and TRBJ2-7; the table's TRBD2 call for D was not verified on the DNA. Germline CDR1 is SGHDN and CDR2 is FVKESK. The CDR3 region is 12 residues in length, termini included. The CDR3 spells CASSQGRGRSVI.

The V call is TRBV9, the J call TRBJ1-2, with 7 bases lining up with TRBD1. The CDR3 spans 15 residues. Germline V gene data show CDR1 as SGDLS and CDR2 as YYNGEE. V dropped 3 bases and J dropped 4; count of bases not matched to a gene: 9. The CDR3 region has the DNA TGTGCCAGCAGCGGAGGGGGACAGAGAGTCTATGGCTACACCTTC. It specifies CASSGGGQRVYGYTF.

The chain couples TRBV24-1 to TRBJ2-1; TRBD1 matches 8 bases. Losses at the gene ends were 7 bases for V and 5 bases for J; bases not matched to a gene: 6. This CDR3 comprises 14 residues. Germline CDR1 and CDR2: KGHDR and SFDVKD. The CDR3 nucleotides read TGTGCCACCAGGGGGACAGGTGCGAACAATGAGCAGTTCTTC. Protein sequence: CATRGTGANNEQFF.

The chain carries TRBV11-2 and TRBJ2-7; TRBD1 matches 7 bases. The ends lost 1 base at V and 2 bases at J; junction bases unmatched: 8. The germline gives CDR1 SGHAT, CDR2 FQNNGV. The CDR3 loop spans 16 amino acids. CDR3 nucleotides: TGTGCCAGCAGCTTAGGAGGGACAGACAGCACCTACGAGCAGTACTTC. Its translation: CASSLGGTDSTYEQYF. The variable domain in full, completed from reference TRBV11-2 and TRBJ2-7, reads EAGVAQSPRYKIIEKRQSVAFWCNPISGHATLYWYQQILGQGPKLLIQFQNNGVVDDSQLPKDRFSAERLKGVDSTLKIQPAKLEDSAVYLCASSLGGTDSTYEQYFGPGTRLTVT.

In nucleotides, the CDR3 is TGTGCCAGCAGTGAAGGTAACTCTGGAAACACCATATATTTT. Protein sequence: CASSEGNSGNTIYF. The rearrangement uses TRBV6-1 and TRBJ1-3; no firm D call. Trimming shortened V by 1 base and J by 0 bases, and 4 bases separated the two germline ends. The CDR3 is 14 amino acids. Per germline, CDR1 MNHNS and CDR2 SASEGT.

The chain is built from TRBV7-3 and TRBJ2-3; D not resolved. From germline, CDR1 is SGHTA and CDR2 FQGTGA. Trimming removed 5 bases from V and 3 bases from J, with 15 bases in between. The CDR3 sequence is 15 residues long. CDR3 in amino acids: CASSPEARRTDTQYF. CDR3 DNA sequence: TGTGCCAGCAGCCCCGAGGCTCGTAGAACAGATACGCAGTATTTT. Drawing the rest from reference TRBV7-3 and TRBJ2-3, the complete variable domain is GAGVSQTPSNKVTEKGKYVELRCDPISGHTALYWYRQSLGQGPEFLIYFQGTGAADDSGLPNDRFFAVRPEGSVSTLKIQRTERGDSAVYLCASSPEARRTDTQYFGPGTRLTVL.